The T cell receptor beta chain described here comes from a study of blood T cell repertoires in COVID-19. Study in general: The United States, Italy and Spain supplied acute and convalescent COVID-19 samples. The analysed material was cDNA or gDNA that came from T cells, B-cell-depleted T cells, or PBMCs.

Trimming shortened V by 2 bases and J by 2 bases, and 9 bases separated the two germline ends. Per germline, CDR1 SNHLY and CDR2 FYNNEI. This CDR3 contains 14 residues. Authors' methods: Estimation of nucleated cell counts relied on the amplification of reference gene primers. Only in-frame clones appear in the TCRdb table, and some are missing; sequencing was by immunoSEQ multiplex PCR. Clone size and the V and J calls come from that table; the DNA yielded D and trimming. The sample yields about 310,000 clones, 87% seen once. The sequence came from a man younger than 35 with active or convalescent COVID-19. The sequenced sample was peripheral blood. This rearrangement joins TRBV2 to TRBJ2-5, with D uncertain. Written as DNA, the CDR3 is TGTGCCAGCAGTGAAAGTCAGTCACAAGAGACCCAGTACTTC. Translating it yields CASSESQSQETQYF.